This entry lists 13 T cell receptor beta chains sequenced from one sample in a study of T cell responses to AZD1222 COVID-19 vaccine. Clones were sequenced by immunoSEQ multiplex PCR, and TCRdb holds only the in-frame ones, with some missing. The repertoire holds roughly 120,000 clones, approximately 84% seen once, with 6% to 8% in the top ten. This specimen was peripheral blood, taken on day 0 of AZD1222 vaccination. The receptor set was obtained from an adult in good health.

This chain's CDR3 is CASSSGRSGRELNTGELFF. In DNA form, the CDR3 reads TGTGCCAGCAGCTCCGGCAGAAGCGGGAGGGAACTGAACACCGGGGAGCTGTTTTTT. The chain carries TRBV5-8 and TRBJ2-2; 10 bases agree with TRBD2. CDR1 is SGHTS and CDR2 is YDEGEE in the germline V gene. The CDR3 is 19 amino acids. Trimming cost V 3 bases and J 1 base; bases outside gene matches: 12.

The chain joins TRBV27 to TRBJ2-1; tentatively, D is TRBD1 (5 bases). The CDR3 consists of 16 residues. CDR1 and CDR2 from the germline V gene are MNHEY and SMNVEV (reference sequence). The V gene lost 2 bases and the J gene lost 2 bases, with 13 bases spanning the gap. This CDR3 reads CASSLGAPQAYNEQFF. CDR3 coding DNA: TGTGCCAGCAGTTTAGGGGCGCCCCAAGCCTACAATGAGCAGTTCTTC.

This chain links TRBV28 with TRBJ2-7, with 9 bases that match TRBD1. Germline loops: CDR1 MDHEN, CDR2 SYDVKM. J lost 8 bases, V lost 5 bases, and 10 bases had no gene match. The CDR3 runs to 14 residues. The CDR3 DNA is TGTGCCAGCAGTCCCCGGGACAGGGAGGTTCAGCAGTACTTC. Protein sequence: CASSPRDREVQQYF. The entire variable domain, with the rest obtained from reference TRBV28 and TRBJ2-7, is as follows: DVKVTQSSRYLVKRTGEKVFLECVQDMDHENMFWYRQDPGLGLRLIYFSYDVKMKEKGDIPEGYSVSREKKERFSLILESASTNQTSMYLCASSPRDREVQQYFGPGTRLTVT.

V is TRBV28 and J is TRBJ2-7, with 9 nucleotides matching TRBD1. Germline loops: CDR1 MDHEN, CDR2 SYDVKM. The CDR3 has 16 amino acids. The V and J ends lost 8 bases and 1 base, in that order; junction bases with no gene match: 12. The chain's CDR3 is CASRGSGGTGSYEQYF. CDR3 sequence (DNA): TGTGCCAGCCGAGGCTCTGGGGGGACAGGGTCCTACGAGCAGTACTTC.

CDR3: CASSLGPSVRGTTYEQYF. The DNA for the CDR3 is TGTGCCAGCAGCTTAGGCCCCTCGGTGCGGGGGACCACCTACGAGCAGTACTTC. The chain recombines TRBV7-6 with TRBJ2-7; 7 positions match TRBD2. Germline V lookup: CDR1 SGHVS, CDR2 FNYEAQ. This CDR3 is built from 18 residues. Trimming cost V 1 base and J 2 bases; bases outside gene matches: 14.

This clone appeared once. J is TRBJ2-1 and V is TRBV18; possibly TRBD1 for D (6 bases). The germline gives CDR1 KGHSH, CDR2 LQKENI. The V and J ends lost 0 bases and 9 bases respectively, with 15 bases between them. The CDR3 contains 15 residues. The CDR3 DNA follows: TGTGCCAGCTCACCACCCAGTGTCAGGGGTGGTGAGCAGTTCTTC. This sequence encodes CASSPPSVRGGEQFF.

Written as DNA, the CDR3 is TGTGCCAGCAGCTCTCAAGGGACCCAGGGGAGTAGGAACACTGAAGCTTTCTTT. It is translated as CASSSQGTQGSRNTEAFF. This chain joins TRBV7-9 and TRBJ1-1; tentatively, D is TRBD1 (6 bases). V shed 4 bases and J shed 1 base, with 22 bases lying between them. The germline CDR1 and CDR2 sequences are SEHNR and FQNEAQ (reference sequence). The length of the CDR3 is 18 residues.

The chain joins TRBV5-1 to TRBJ2-7, with 9 bases matching TRBD1. Germline V gene data show CDR1 as SGHRS and CDR2 as YFSETQ. The CDR3 consists of 16 residues. Unmatched junction bases numbered 12, after V lost 5 bases and J lost 3 bases. The CDR3 nucleotides read TGCGCCAGCAGGAAACTACAGGGGGCAAAAATCTACGAGCAGTACTTC. Translation gives CASRKLQGAKIYEQYF.

The chain is built from TRBV9 and TRBJ1-1; D unclear. CDR1 is SGDLS and CDR2 is YYNGEE in the germline V gene. The CDR3 spans 13 residues. Trimming left V 0 bases short and J 7 bases short, with 10 bases between. CDR3: CASSVVGQIEAFF. The DNA for the CDR3 is TGTGCCAGCAGCGTAGTTGGGCAGATTGAAGCTTTCTTT.

This chain uses TRBV12-3 or TRBV12-4 with TRBJ2-1; D is ambiguous. This CDR3 comprises 13 residues. V lost 3 bases and J 3 bases, leaving 6 bases between the germline ends. The CDR3 reads CASSFFVYNEQFF. For the CDR3, the DNA is TGTGCCAGCAGTTTTTTCGTCTACAATGAGCAGTTCTTC.

This clone was detected a few times. The chain links TRBV28 to TRBJ2-7, with D unclear. Germline V lookup: CDR1 MDHEN, CDR2 SYDVKM. The CDR3 spans 14 residues. V was cut by 7 bases and J by 4 bases, with 17 bases left in between. CDR3 sequence reads: CASTTNRNTYEQYF. CDR3 nucleotides: TGTGCCAGCACTACTAACCGCAACACTTACGAGCAGTACTTC.

The gene calls are TRBV6-2 or TRBV6-3 and TRBJ2-5; D perhaps matches TRBD1 (5 bases). CDR1 MNHEY and CDR2 SVGEGT come from the germline V gene. Trimming removed 0 bases from V and 7 bases from J, with 15 bases in between. The CDR3 is made up of 15 amino acids. CDR3 sequence: CASSYSTDLQRTQYF. CDR3 in DNA: TGTGCCAGCAGTTACTCGACAGACCTCCAGCGGACCCAGTACTTC.

The sample holds a few counts of this clone. The CDR3 coding sequence is TGCGCCAGCAGTGATTCAGGGTCTGGAAACACCATATATTTT. Protein: CASSDSGSGNTIYF. This rearrangement joins TRBV10-2 to TRBJ1-3; possible D gene TRBD1, 5 bases. There are 14 residues in the CDR3. The germline gives CDR1 WSHSY, CDR2 SAAADI. Between the trimmed V and J ends, which lost 3 bases and 1 base, there was a span of 7 bases.